These T cell receptor beta chains were read from a single sample in a study of CD8+ T cells in alopecia areata. Using immunoSEQ multiplex PCR, the repertoire was profiled, and TCRdb retains in-frame clones only, with some absent. The sample shows 200,000 to 250,000 clones, approximately 38% of them seen only once. The material was CD4+ T cells sorted from blood, obtained at approximately week 30, from a patient treated with tofacitinib. These TCRs come from a human donor with alopecia areata. CDR3s leave out the opening cysteine and the closing phenylalanine or tryptophan. Each record gives: CDR3 protein, J gene, V gene.

CDR3: SVEDRPRQGRRRAF; J: TRBJ1-1; V: TRBV29-1
CDR3: ASSLFGTNNSPLH; J: TRBJ1-6; V: TRBV5-1
CDR3: AWSVSDSRNQPQH; J: TRBJ1-5; V: TRBV30
CDR3: ASSLLAGGFGTDTQY; J: TRBJ2-3; V: TRBV11-2
CDR3: ASSLRPTSLQGYNEQF; J: TRBJ2-1; V: TRBV5-1
CDR3: ASSEIDRGLLAKNIQY; J: TRBJ2-4; V: TRBV6-1
CDR3: ASSRYGTKNEKLF; J: TRBJ1-4; V: TRBV14
CDR3: ASSIDGTRYEQF; J: TRBJ2-1; V: TRBV19
CDR3: SVKTGFAEAF; J: TRBJ1-1; V: TRBV29-1
CDR3: AISEPPAHEQY; J: TRBJ2-7; V: TRBV10-3
CDR3: ASRTGVGTEAF; J: TRBJ1-1; V: TRBV6-1
CDR3: ASGEGNT; J: TRBJ1-2; V: TRBV30
CDR3: ASSPLLGRETEAF; J: TRBJ1-1; V: TRBV5-5
CDR3: AISELGVNTEAF; J: TRBJ1-1; V: TRBV10-3
CDR3: ASRLARGLSSGANVLT; J: TRBJ2-6; V: TRBV27
CDR3: ASGLGRTDTQY; J: TRBJ2-3; V: TRBV12-5
CDR3: ASSYRSALDTQY; J: TRBJ2-3; V: TRBV6-5
CDR3: ASSGSDSATNEKLF; J: TRBJ1-4; V: TRBV7-2
CDR3: ASSLSRRASEQF; J: TRBJ2-1; V: TRBV7-8
CDR3: ASSSPVRNTGELF; J: TRBJ2-2; V: TRBV7-9
CDR3: ASSRDIAGGSYEQY; J: TRBJ2-7; V: TRBV4-2
CDR3: ATVGSSMNTEAF; J: TRBJ1-1; V: TRBV2
CDR3: ASSARLAGGSTDTQY; J: TRBJ2-3; V: TRBV9
CDR3: ASSLGESGWNEQF; J: TRBJ2-1; V: TRBV13
CDR3: ASSIQRRTGELF; J: TRBJ2-2; V: TRBV19
CDR3: ASSSQGQGVSEQF; J: TRBJ2-1; V: TRBV5-4
CDR3: AWNNRAPYNEQF; J: TRBJ2-1; V: TRBV30
CDR3: ASNREQDTEAF; J: TRBJ1-1; V: TRBV5-1
CDR3: AWSVQTGGYT; J: TRBJ1-2; V: TRBV30
CDR3: ASSMDGRYQPQH; J: TRBJ1-5; V: TRBV4-1
CDR3: ASSQGQANGELF; J: TRBJ2-2; V: TRBV4-2
CDR3: AWSGSGDTQY; J: TRBJ2-3; V: TRBV30
CDR3: ATSGQGGGQPQH; J: TRBJ1-5; V: TRBV19
CDR3: ASSRSGGVGSPLH; J: TRBJ1-6; V: TRBV14
CDR3: SARLAGVNTQY; J: TRBJ2-3; V: TRBV29-1
CDR3: ASSLAPGLENYEQY; J: TRBJ2-7; V: TRBV7-6
CDR3: ASSYLLRQGIGDTQY; J: TRBJ2-3; V: TRBV5-1
CDR3: ASSVSGMVGYT; J: TRBJ1-2; V: TRBV9
CDR3: ASSPMRGGENIQY; J: TRBJ2-4; V: TRBV18
CDR3: ASSLRGPLNTEAF; J: TRBJ1-1; V: TRBV7-2
CDR3: ASSSPWGRMNTEAF; J: TRBJ1-1; V: TRBV7-2
CDR3: ASSLTDSTYEQY; J: TRBJ2-7; V: TRBV7-6